This T cell receptor beta chain was recorded in a study of cytomegalovirus exposure and HLA in healthy donors. Comments on this clone: Antigen specificity is unknown.

The PCR ran on 60 Vbeta and 13 Jbeta primers. Sequencing was performed with immunoSEQ multiplex PCR; in TCRdb, only in-frame clones are kept and a portion is missing. This sample has some 170,000 clones, with about two thirds found just once. The CDR3 has 15 amino acids. The V segment lost 10 bases and the J segment 4 bases; nucleotides outside the gene matches: 12. The germline gives CDR1 LNHDA, CDR2 SQIVND (reference sequence). Study-level findings and limits: CMV serostatus stood as the only immune exposure information on hand.

Input material: PBMCs. This chain connects TRBV19 to TRBJ1-5; TRBD1 aligns across 8 bases. The source is a woman in her twenties or thirties in good health and CMV-seronegative. CDR3 residues: CATTGESRKNQPQHF. In DNA form, the CDR3 reads TGTGCCACGACAGGGGAGTCAAGGAAAAATCAGCCCCAGCATTTT.